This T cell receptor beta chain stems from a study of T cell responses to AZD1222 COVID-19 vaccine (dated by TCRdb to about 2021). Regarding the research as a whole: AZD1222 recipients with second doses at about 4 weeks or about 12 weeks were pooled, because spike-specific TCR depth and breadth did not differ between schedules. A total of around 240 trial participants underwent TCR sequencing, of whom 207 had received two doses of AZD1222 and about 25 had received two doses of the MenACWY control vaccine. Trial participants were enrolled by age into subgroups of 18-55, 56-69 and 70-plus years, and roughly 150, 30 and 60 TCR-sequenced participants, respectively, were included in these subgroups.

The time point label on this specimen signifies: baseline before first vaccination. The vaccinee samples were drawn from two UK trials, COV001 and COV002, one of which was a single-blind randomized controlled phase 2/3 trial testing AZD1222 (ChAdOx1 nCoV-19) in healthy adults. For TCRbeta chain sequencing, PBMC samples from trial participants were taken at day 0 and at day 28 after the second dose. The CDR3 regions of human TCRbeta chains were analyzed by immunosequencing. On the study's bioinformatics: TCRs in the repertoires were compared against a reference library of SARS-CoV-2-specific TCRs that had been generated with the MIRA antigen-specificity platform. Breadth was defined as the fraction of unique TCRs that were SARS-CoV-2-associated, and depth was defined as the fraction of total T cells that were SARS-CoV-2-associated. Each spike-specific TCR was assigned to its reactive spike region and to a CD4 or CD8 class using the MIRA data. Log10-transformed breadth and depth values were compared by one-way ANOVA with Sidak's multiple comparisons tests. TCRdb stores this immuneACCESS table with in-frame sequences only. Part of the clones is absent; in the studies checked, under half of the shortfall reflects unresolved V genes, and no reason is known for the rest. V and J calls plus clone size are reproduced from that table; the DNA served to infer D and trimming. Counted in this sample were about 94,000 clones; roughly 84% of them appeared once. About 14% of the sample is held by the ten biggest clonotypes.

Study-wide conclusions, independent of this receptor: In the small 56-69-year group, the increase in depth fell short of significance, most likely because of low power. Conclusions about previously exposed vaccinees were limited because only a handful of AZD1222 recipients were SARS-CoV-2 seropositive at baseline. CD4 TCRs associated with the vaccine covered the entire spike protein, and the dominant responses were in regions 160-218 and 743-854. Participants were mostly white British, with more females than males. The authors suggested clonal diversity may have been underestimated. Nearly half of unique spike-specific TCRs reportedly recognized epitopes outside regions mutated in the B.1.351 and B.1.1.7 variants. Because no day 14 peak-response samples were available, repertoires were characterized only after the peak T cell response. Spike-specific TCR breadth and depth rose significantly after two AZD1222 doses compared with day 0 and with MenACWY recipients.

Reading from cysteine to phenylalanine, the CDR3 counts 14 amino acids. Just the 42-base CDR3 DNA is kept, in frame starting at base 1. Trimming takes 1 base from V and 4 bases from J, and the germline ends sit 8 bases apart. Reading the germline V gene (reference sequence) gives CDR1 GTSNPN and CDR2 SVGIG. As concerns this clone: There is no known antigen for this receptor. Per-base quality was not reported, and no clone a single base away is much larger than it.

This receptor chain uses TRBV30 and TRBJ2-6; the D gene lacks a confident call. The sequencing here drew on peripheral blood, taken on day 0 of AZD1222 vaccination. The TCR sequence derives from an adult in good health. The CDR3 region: CAWSEGSGANVLTF. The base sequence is TGTGCCTGGAGTGAGGGCTCAGGGGCCAACGTCCTGACTTTC.